This T cell receptor beta chain was retrieved from a study of T cell responses to AZD1222 COVID-19 vaccine. Libraries were prepared by immunoSEQ multiplex PCR; TCRdb keeps only in-frame clonotypes and omits some of them. The sample has 150,000 to 200,000 clones, about 87% seen once. Findings and caveats of the study: Donor demographics were predominantly white British with a female majority; clonal diversity may be underestimated. Repertoire sampling happened only post peak T cell response.

A word on this clone: The antigen is not known.

The CDR3 runs 13 residues. In germline, CDR1 is MNHEY, CDR2 SMNVEV (reference sequence). J lost 8 bases, V lost 10 bases, and 13 bases had no gene match. The sequence derives from an adult in good health. The rearrangement links TRBV27 to TRBJ1-2; 7 nucleotides align to TRBD1. The starting material was peripheral blood, obtained on day 0 of MenACWY control vaccination. CDR3 DNA sequence: TGTGCCAACAGGGGCCCCCTTATGGGCGGCTACACCTTC. It translates to CANRGPLMGGYTF.